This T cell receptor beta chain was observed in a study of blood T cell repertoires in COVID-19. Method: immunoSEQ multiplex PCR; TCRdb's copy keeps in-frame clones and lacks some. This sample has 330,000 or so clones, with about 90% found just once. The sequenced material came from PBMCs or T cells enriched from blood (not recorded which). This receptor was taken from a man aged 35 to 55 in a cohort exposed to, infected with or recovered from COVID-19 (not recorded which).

For the CDR3, the DNA is TGTGCCTGGAGTGTACGGCGGACACTTAACACCGGGGAGCTGTTTTTT. Encoded protein: CAWSVRRTLNTGELFF. J is TRBJ2-2 and V is TRBV30; D is perhaps TRBD1 (5 bases). Germline V gene sequence: CDR1 GTSNPN, CDR2 SVGIG (reference sequence). The ends were cut back, 0 bases at V and 2 bases at J, with 13 bases in the middle. The CDR3 totals 16 residues.